Listed below are T cell receptor beta chains from one sample, sequenced in a study of blood T cells in healthy people across ages. From the 5' RACE reads, TCRdb called clonotypes with MiXCR, one entry per CDR3 protein. Seen here are roughly 1.5 million distinct CDR3 sequences, approximately 42% observed once, and the top ten hold around 4%. The sequencing sample was made of blood. These receptors all come from a woman aged 18-29 years in good health. Each CDR3 is given with its conserved first and last residue. Fields, in order: J gene, clone size, V gene, D gene, CDR3 DNA, CDR3 protein. The D gene is left open where the match is weak. Clone size appears in some rows only: once, few, many, or a class for an expanded clone.

J: TRBJ2-1; size: few; V: TRBV27; D: TRBD2; DNA: TGTGCCAGCAGTACACGGACTAGCGGGAGGACCAATGAGCAGTTCTTC; CDR3: CASSTRTSGRTNEQFF
J: TRBJ1-4; size: NA; V: TRBV7-3; D: NA; DNA: TGTGCCAGCAGCTTAACGGCAGGAAATATAACTAATGAAAAACTGTTTTTT; CDR3: CASSLTAGNITNEKLFF
J: TRBJ2-1; size: few; V: TRBV20-1; D: TRBD2; DNA: TGCAGTGCTAGTCTTCTGCGGGGGGTATCTAATGAGCAGTTCTTC; CDR3: CSASLLRGVSNEQFF
J: TRBJ2-5; size: many; V: TRBV6-1; D: TRBD1; DNA: TGTGCCAGCATGCGTTCGACAGGGTCAGAGACCCAGTACTTC; CDR3: CASMRSTGSETQYF
J: TRBJ1-2; size: NA; V: TRBV27; D: NA; DNA: TGTGCCAGCAGTGTCGGCGGGCAGAAGGATGACTATGGCTACACCTTC; CDR3: CASSVGGQKDDYGYTF
J: TRBJ2-7; size: NA; V: TRBV12-3/TRBV12-4; D: TRBD2; DNA: TGTGCCAGCAGCAAGACTAGCGGGACGGAATCCAATGAGCAGTACTTC; CDR3: CASSKTSGTESNEQYF
J: TRBJ1-2; size: NA; V: TRBV6-7; D: NA; DNA: TGTGCCAGCAGTTACTCCCGGTGGAGCCATAACTATGGCTACACCTTC; CDR3: CASSYSRWSHNYGYTF
J: TRBJ2-1; size: NA; V: TRBV6-5; D: TRBD1; DNA: TGTGCCAGCAGTTTTGAGGGGGCGACCTACAATGAGCAGTTCTTC; CDR3: CASSFEGATYNEQFF
J: TRBJ2-1; size: NA; V: TRBV7-3; D: NA; DNA: TGTGCCAGCAGCTTAGACCGGGAGCGCTCCTACAATGAGCAGTTCTTC; CDR3: CASSLDRERSYNEQFF
J: TRBJ2-2; size: NA; V: TRBV20-1; D: TRBD2; DNA: TGCAGTGCTCTAGCGGGAAGTGGTGGGGAGCTGTTTTTT; CDR3: CSALAGSGGELFF
J: TRBJ2-6; size: few; V: TRBV10-3; D: NA; DNA: TGTGCCATCAGTGACGGCAGTTACTCTGGGGCCAACGTCCTGACTTTC; CDR3: CAISDGSYSGANVLTF
J: TRBJ2-1; size: few; V: TRBV20-1; D: NA; DNA: TGCAGTGCAAACGGACGGATAACCTACAATGAGCAGTTCTTC; CDR3: CSANGRITYNEQFF
J: TRBJ2-1; size: NA; V: TRBV9; D: TRBD2; DNA: TGTGCCAGCAGCGTAGCGGGGGGGCCCCCTGAGCAGTTCTTC; CDR3: CASSVAGGPPEQFF
J: TRBJ2-7; size: few; V: TRBV30; D: NA; DNA: TGTGCCTGGAGTCCCGCAGGGGGGCCCTACGAGCAGTACTTC; CDR3: CAWSPAGGPYEQYF
J: TRBJ2-7; size: NA; V: TRBV6-2/TRBV6-3; D: NA; DNA: TGTGCCAGCAGTTACCTCCCGGGTCGGGTCTACAATGAGCAGTACTTC; CDR3: CASSYLPGRVYNEQYF
J: TRBJ2-1; size: NA; V: TRBV4-3; D: TRBD2; DNA: TGCGCCAGCAGCCAAGATCCCACTAGCGGGGCCTACAATGAGCAGTTCTTC; CDR3: CASSQDPTSGAYNEQFF